Here is one T cell receptor (beta chain) with its context. Its antigen is currently unknown. V lost 5 bases to trimming and J lost 5 bases, with 18 bases between them. The V gene's germline CDR1 is SGHAT and CDR2 FQNNGV. The CDR3 contains 15 residues. The data were taken from a study of shared clonotypes between healthy human individuals. Study conclusions and caveats: Among the subsets, naive ones generally showed larger estimated richness than memory ones.

Naive CD8 cells lacked CD45RO and underwent positive selection for CCR7, leaving out terminally differentiated effector memory CD45RA+ cells. Data came from immunoSEQ multiplex PCR; TCRdb stores just in-frame clones and leaves some out. Seen here are under 850,000 clones, 90% to 95% observed once, and the top ten hold around 24%. The receptor was derived from a man aged 25-45 years in good health. Sequenced material: naive CD8+ T cells sorted from blood. The gene calls are TRBV11-2 and TRBJ2-5; possibly TRBD1 or TRBD2 for D (6 bases each). CDR3 coding DNA: TGTGCCAGCAGCGCCTGGGGGGCCCTAGGTGAGACCCAGTACTTC. Encoded protein: CASSAWGALGETQYF.